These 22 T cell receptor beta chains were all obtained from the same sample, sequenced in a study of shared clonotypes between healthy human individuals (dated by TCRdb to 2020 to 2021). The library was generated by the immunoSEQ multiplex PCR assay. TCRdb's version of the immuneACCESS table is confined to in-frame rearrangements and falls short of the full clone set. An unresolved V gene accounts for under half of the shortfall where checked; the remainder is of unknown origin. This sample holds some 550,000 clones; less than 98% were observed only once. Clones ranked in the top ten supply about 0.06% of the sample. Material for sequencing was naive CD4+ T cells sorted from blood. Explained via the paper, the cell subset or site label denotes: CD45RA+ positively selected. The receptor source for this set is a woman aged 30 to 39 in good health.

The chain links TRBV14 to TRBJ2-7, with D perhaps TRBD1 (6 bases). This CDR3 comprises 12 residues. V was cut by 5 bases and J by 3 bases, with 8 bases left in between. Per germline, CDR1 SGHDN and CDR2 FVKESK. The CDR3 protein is CASSGGGYEQYF. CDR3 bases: TGTGCCAGCAGCGGGGGCGGCTACGAGCAGTACTTC.

The CDR3 nucleotides read TGTGCCAGCAGCCAAGATCGGTACGGGGATTCACCCCTCCACTTT. Translating gives CASSQDRYGDSPLHF. The chain links TRBV4-2 to TRBJ1-6; no firm D call. The CDR3 is 15 amino acids. V was shortened by 0 bases and J by 8 bases, with 11 bases between the two germline ends. Germline assignment: CDR1 LGHNA and CDR2 YNFKEQ.

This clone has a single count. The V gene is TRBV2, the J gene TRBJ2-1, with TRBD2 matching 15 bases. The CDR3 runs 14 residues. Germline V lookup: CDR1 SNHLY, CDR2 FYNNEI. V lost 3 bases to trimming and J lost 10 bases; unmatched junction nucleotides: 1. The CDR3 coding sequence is TGTGCCAGCAGTGACGGGACTAGCGGGAGGGAGCAGTTCTTC. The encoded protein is CASSDGTSGREQFF.

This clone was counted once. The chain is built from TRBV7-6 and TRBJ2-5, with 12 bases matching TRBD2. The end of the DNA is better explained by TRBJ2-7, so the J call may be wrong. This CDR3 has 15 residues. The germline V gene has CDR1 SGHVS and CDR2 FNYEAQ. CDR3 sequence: CASSLPSGRASEQYF. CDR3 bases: TGTGCCAGCAGCCTCCCTAGCGGGAGGGCCAGCGAGCAGTACTTC.

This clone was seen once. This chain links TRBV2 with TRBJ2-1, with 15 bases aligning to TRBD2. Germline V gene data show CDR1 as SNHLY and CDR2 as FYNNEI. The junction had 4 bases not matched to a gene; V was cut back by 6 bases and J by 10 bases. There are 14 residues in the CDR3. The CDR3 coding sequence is TGTGCCAGCAGGGGACTAGCGGGAGGTGGCGAGCAGTTCTTC. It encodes CASRGLAGGGEQFF.

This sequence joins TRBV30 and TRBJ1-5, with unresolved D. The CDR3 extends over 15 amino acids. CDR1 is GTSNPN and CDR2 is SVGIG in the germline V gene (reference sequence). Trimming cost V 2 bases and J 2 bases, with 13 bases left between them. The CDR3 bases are TGTGCCTGGAGTACCTCCTACGGGGGCAATCAGCCCCAGCATTTT. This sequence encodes CAWSTSYGGNQPQHF.

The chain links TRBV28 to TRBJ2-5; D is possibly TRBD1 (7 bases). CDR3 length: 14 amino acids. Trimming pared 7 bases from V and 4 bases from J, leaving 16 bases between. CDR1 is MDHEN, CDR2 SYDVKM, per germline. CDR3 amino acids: CASTRQGLIETQYF. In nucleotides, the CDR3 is TGTGCCAGCACCCGACAGGGACTGATAGAGACCCAGTACTTC. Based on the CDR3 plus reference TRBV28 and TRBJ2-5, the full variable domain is DVKVTQSSRYLVKRTGEKVFLECVQDMDHENMFWYRQDPGLGLRLIYFSYDVKMKEKGDIPEGYSVSREKKERFSLILESASTNQTSMYLCASTRQGLIETQYFGPGTRLLVL.

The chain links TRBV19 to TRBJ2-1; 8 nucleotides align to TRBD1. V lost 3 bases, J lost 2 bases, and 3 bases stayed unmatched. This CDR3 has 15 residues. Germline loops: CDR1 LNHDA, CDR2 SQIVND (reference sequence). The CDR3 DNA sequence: TGTGCCAGTAGTATTCAGGGGGCGGCCTACAATGAGCAGTTCTTC. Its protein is CASSIQGAAYNEQFF.

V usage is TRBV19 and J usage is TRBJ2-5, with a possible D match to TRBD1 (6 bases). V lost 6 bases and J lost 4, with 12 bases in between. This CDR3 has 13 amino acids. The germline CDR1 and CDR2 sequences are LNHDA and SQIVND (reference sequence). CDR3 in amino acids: CASSIQGLETQYF. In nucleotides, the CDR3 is TGTGCCAGTAGCATACAGGGATTAGAGACCCAGTACTTC.

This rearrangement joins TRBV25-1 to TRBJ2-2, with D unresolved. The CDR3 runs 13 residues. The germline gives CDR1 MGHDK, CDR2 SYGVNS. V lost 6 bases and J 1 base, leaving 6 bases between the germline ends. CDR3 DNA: TGTGCCAGCAGCCTAATGAACACCGGGGAGCTGTTTTTT. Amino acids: CASSLMNTGELFF.

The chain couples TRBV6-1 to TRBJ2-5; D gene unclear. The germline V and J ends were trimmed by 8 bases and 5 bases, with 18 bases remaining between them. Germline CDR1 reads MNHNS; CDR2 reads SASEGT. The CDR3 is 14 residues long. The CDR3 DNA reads TGTGCCAGCGAACGGGTTTCCCTGGGGGAGACCCAGTACTTC. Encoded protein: CASERVSLGETQYF.

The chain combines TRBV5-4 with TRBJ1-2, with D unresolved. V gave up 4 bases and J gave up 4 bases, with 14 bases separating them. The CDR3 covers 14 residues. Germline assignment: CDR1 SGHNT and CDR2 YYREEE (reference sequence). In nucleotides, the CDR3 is TGTGCCAGCAGCCTGTGGAGGGTTGGCTATGGCTACACCTTC. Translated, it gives CASSLWRVGYGYTF. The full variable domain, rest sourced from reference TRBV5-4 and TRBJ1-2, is ETGVTQSPTHLIKTRGQQVTLRCSSQSGHNTVSWYQQALGQGPQFIFQYYREEENGRGNFPPRFSGLQFPNYSSELNVNALELDDSALYLCASSLWRVGYGYTFGSGTRLTVV.

The CDR3 is CASSTQDSGANVLTF. Here the CDR3 DNA reads TGTGCCAGCTCAACTCAGGACTCTGGGGCCAACGTCCTGACTTTC. The J gene is TRBJ2-6, the V gene TRBV18; D remains unclear. Trimming took off 5 bases at V and 0 bases at J, with 8 bases between the two ends. CDR3 length: 15 residues. Germline V gene sequence: CDR1 KGHSH, CDR2 LQKENI.

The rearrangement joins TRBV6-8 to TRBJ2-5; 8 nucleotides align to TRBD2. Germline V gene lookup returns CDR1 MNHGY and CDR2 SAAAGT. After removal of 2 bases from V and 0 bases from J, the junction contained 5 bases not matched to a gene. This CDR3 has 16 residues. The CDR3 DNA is TGTGCCAGCAGTTACGCGCGGGAGGAGAACCAAGAGACCCAGTACTTC. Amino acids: CASSYAREENQETQYF.

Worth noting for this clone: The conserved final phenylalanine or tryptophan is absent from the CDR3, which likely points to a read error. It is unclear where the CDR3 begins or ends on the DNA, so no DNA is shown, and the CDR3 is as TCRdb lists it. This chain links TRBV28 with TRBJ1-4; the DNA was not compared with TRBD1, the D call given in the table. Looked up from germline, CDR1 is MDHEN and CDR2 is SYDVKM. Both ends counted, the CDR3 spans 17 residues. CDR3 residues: CASSFTRGQSKSNEIVY.

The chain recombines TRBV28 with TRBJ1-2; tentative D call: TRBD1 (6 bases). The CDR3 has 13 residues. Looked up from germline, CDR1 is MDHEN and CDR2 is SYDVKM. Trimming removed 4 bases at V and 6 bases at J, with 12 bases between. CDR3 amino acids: CASSSSGAHGYTF. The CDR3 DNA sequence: TGTGCCAGCAGTTCGTCGGGGGCCCATGGCTACACCTTC.

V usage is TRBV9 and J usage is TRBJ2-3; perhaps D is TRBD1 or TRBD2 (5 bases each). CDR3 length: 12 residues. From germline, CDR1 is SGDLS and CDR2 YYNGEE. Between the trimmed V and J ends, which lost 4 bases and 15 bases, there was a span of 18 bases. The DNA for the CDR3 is TGTGCCAGCAGCCCCCAAGAGGGGCCCCACTATTTT. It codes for CASSPQEGPHYF.

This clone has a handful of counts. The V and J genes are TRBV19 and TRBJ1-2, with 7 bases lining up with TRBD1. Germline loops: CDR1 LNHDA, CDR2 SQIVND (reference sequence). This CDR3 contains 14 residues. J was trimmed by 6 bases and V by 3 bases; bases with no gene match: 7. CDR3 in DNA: TGTGCCAGTAGTATTCACGACAGGGAGAATGGCTACACCTTC. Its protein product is CASSIHDRENGYTF.

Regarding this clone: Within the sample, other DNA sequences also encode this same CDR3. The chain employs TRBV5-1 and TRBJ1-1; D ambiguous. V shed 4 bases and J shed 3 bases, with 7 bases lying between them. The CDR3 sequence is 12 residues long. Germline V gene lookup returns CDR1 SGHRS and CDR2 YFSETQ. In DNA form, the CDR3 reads TGCGCCAGCAGCCAAGGATACACTGAAGCTTTCTTT. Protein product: CASSQGYTEAFF.

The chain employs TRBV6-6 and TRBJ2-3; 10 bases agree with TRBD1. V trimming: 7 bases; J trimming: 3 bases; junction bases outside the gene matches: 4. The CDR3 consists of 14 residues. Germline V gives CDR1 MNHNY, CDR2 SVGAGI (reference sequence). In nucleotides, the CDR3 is TGTGCCAGCATTAGGGACAGGGGTACAGATACGCAGTATTTT. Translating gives CASIRDRGTDTQYF.

CDR3 sequence (DNA): TGCGCCAGCAGTGAAGGGACTAGCGGGAGAAATGAGCAGTTCTTC. Translated: CASSEGTSGRNEQFF. The V gene is TRBV10-1, the J gene TRBJ2-1; TRBD2 matches 14 bases. There are 15 residues in the CDR3. Trimming took 3 bases from V and 7 from J; bases not matched to a gene: 2. Germline values: CDR1 WNHNN, CDR2 SYGVQD (reference sequence).

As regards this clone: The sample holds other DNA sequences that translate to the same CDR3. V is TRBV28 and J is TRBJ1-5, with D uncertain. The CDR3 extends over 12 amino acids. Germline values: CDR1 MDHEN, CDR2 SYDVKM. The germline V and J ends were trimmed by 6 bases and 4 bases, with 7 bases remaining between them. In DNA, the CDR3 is TGTGCCAGCAGCCTGATTAATCAGCCCCAGCATTTT. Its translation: CASSLINQPQHF.